A single sample is the source of the 6 T cell receptor beta chains below, sequenced in a study of identical twins. MiXCR, applied by TCRdb to the 5' RACE reads, yields one record per CDR3 protein. The profile shows roughly 570,000 distinct CDR3 sequences, 7.5% to 10% of them singletons. In addition, the sample was reused for a study of yellow fever vaccine responses in identical twins.

Sequenced: PBMCs. The source of these receptors is a woman aged 18 to 35 in good health.

The rearrangement links TRBV6-5 to TRBJ2-1; 11 nucleotides match TRBD1. Germline assignment: CDR1 MNHEY and CDR2 SVGAGI. Trimming removed 4 bases from V and 8 bases from J; junction bases left unmatched: 4. The CDR3 sequence is 14 residues long. The CDR3 loop reads CASSSGQGAHEQFF. CDR3 in DNA: TGTGCCAGCAGTTCCGGACAGGGGGCCCATGAGCAGTTCTTC.

A few counts support this clonotype. The chain joins TRBV20-1 to TRBJ2-5; D is uncertain. The CDR3 runs 15 residues. Trimming left V 6 bases short and J 3 bases short, with 20 bases between. Germline CDR1 reads DFQATT; CDR2 reads SNEGSKA (reference sequence). CDR3 DNA: TGCAGTGCGAAACGTCGTTTGGTCAAAAAAGAGACCCAGTACTTC. Protein sequence: CSAKRRLVKKETQYF.

The chain uses TRBV20-1 and TRBJ2-5, with D possibly called TRBD1 or TRBD2 (6 bases each). V was shortened by 3 bases and J by 3 bases, with 14 bases between the two germline ends. The length of the CDR3 is 14 residues. CDR1 and CDR2 (germline): DFQATT, SNEGSKA (reference sequence). CDR3 sequence reads: CSASNSRGEETQYF. CDR3 DNA sequence: TGCAGTGCTAGTAATTCTAGGGGGGAAGAGACCCAGTACTTC.

The chain couples TRBV6-5 to TRBJ2-1; 7 bases line up with TRBD2. CDR1 is MNHEY and CDR2 is SVGAGI in the germline V gene. Trimming took 6 bases from V and 12 from J; bases not matched to a gene: 5. This CDR3 spans 11 amino acids. The CDR3, as DNA: TGTGCCAGCAGGGGGGGGAACCTGCAGTTCTTC. Its protein product is CASRGGNLQFF.

This clonotype appeared many times. The CDR3 coding sequence is TGCAGTGCTAGAGACGTCAGGGGAAACATTCAGTACTTC. Translating it yields CSARDVRGNIQYF. The chain employs TRBV20-1 and TRBJ2-4; weak D call: TRBD1 (6 bases). Trimming stripped 0 bases from V and 6 bases from J, with 9 bases between. The CDR3 loop spans 13 amino acids. Germline-derived CDR1 and CDR2 are DFQATT and SNEGSKA (reference sequence).

This clonotype was seen repeatedly, ten times or more. This chain links TRBV29-1 with TRBJ2-7; TRBD1 aligns across 9 bases. After removal of 7 bases from V and 1 base from J, the junction contained 2 bases not matched to a gene. The CDR3 is made up of 12 amino acids. Germline loops: CDR1 SQVTM, CDR2 ANQGSEA. CDR3 amino acids: CSGGQGSYEQYF. The CDR3 DNA follows: TGCAGCGGGGGACAGGGATCCTACGAGCAGTACTTC.